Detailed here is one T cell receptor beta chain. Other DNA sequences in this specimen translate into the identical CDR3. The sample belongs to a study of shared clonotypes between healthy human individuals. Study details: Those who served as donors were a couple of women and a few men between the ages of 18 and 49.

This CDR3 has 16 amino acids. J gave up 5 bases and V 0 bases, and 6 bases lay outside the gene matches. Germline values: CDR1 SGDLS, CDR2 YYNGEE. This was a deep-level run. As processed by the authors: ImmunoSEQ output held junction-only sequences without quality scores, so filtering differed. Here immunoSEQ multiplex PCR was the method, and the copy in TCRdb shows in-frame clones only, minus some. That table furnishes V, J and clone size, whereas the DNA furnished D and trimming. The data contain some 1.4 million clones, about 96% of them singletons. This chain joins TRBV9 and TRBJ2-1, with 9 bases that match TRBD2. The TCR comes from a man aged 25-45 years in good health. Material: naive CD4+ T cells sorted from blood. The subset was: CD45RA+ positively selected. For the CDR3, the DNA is TGTGCCAGCAGCGTAGCATTAGCGGGAGTTGACAATGAGCAGTTCTTC. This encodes CASSVALAGVDNEQFF.